The text below deals with one T cell receptor beta chain. What it recognizes is unknown. This entry belongs to a study of cytomegalovirus exposure and HLA in healthy donors. Notes on the study in general: Reportedly, diagnosis of cytomegalovirus status by the classifier showed high specificity and sensitivity.

V shed 5 bases, J shed 3 bases, and the junction held 9 bases outside the gene matches. Germline V gene lookup returns CDR1 MNHNS and CDR2 SASEGT. The CDR3 is 15 amino acids. Those who donated were healthy bone marrow donors. The PCR was carried out with 60 Vbeta primers and 13 Jbeta primers. The repertoire was sequenced with immunoSEQ multiplex PCR; TCRdb's copy has only in-frame clones and lacks some. The table has approximately 130,000 clones, under 85% seen once. The chain uses TRBV6-1 and TRBJ1-2, with 7 bases matching TRBD1. The receptor was derived from a man aged 30-40 years in good health and CMV-seronegative. Source material: PBMCs. CDR3 in DNA: TGTGCCAGCAGTTCGTCCCCTGACAGGGACTATGGCTACACCTTC. Its translation is CASSSSPDRDYGYTF.